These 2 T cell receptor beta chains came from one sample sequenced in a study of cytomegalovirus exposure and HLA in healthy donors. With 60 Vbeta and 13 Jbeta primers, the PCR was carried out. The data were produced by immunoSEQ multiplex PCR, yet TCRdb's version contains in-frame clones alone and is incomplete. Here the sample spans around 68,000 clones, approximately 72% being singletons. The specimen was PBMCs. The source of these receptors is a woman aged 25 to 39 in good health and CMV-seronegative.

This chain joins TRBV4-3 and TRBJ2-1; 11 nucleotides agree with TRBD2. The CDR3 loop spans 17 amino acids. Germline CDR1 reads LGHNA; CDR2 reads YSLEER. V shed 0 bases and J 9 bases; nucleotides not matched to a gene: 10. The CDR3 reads CASSQDRSSGGAFEQFF. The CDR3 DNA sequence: TGCGCCAGCAGCCAAGATAGAAGTAGCGGGGGGGCTTTTGAGCAGTTCTTC.

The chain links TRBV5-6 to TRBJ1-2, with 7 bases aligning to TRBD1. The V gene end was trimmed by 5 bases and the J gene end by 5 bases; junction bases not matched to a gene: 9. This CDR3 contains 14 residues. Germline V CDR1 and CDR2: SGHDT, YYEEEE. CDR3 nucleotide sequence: TGTGCCAGCAGTTCTCGGACAGGAGAGTATGGCTACACCTTC. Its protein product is CASSSRTGEYGYTF.